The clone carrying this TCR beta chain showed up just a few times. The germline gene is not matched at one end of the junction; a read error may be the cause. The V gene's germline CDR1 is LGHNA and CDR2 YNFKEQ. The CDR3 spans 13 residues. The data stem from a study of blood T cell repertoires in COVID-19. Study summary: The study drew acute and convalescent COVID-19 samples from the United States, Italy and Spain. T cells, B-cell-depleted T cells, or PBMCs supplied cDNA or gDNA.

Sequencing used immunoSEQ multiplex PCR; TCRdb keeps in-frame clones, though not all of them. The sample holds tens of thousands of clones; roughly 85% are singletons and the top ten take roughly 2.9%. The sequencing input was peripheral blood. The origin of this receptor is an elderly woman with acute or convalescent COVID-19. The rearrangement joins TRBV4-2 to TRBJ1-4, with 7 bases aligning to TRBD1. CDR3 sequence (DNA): TGTGCCAGCAACCAACAGGGGACTGAAAAACTGTTTTTT. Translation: CASNQQGTEKLFF.